The 8 T cell receptor beta chains reported below all come from one sample, sequenced in a study of Graves' ophthalmopathy and Graves' hyperthyroidism. RNA served as the template for amplifying TCR beta CDR3 regions. Following a first-round RT-PCR that used HTBI primers, a second-round multiplex PCR was carried out. One entry per CDR3 protein results from TCRdb running MiXCR on the multiplex PCR reads. The table has approximately 700,000 distinct CDR3 sequences, 35% to 50% seen once. The sequenced material came from peripheral blood. The receptor source for this set is an adult man with Graves' ophthalmopathy.

This chain uses TRBV29-1 with TRBJ1-2; perhaps TRBD1 as D (5 bases). The CDR3 length is 15 residues. The ends were cut back, 0 bases at V and 3 bases at J, with 14 bases in the middle. Germline V gene sequence: CDR1 SQVTM, CDR2 ANQGSEA. The CDR3 here is CSVEEAQGLHYGYTF. The CDR3 nucleotides read TGCAGCGTTGAAGAGGCGCAGGGCCTTCACTATGGCTACACCTTC.

This clonotype was picked up many times. The V and J genes are TRBV7-8 and TRBJ1-2; 8 nucleotides line up with TRBD1. This CDR3 region has 17 residues. Germline V CDR1 and CDR2: SGHVS, FQNEAQ. V trimming: 1 base; J trimming: 3 bases; junction bases outside the gene matches: 10. DNA of the CDR3: TGTGCCAGCAGCTTAGGATCGGGGACAGGTGGCGACTATGGCTACACCTTC. This codes for CASSLGSGTGGDYGYTF.

This clonotype was seen ten or more times. The rearrangement uses TRBV7-9 and TRBJ1-1, with D tentatively TRBD1 (5 bases). This CDR3 has 16 amino acids. Germline CDR1 reads SEHNR; CDR2 reads FQNEAQ (reference sequence). Trimming removed 3 bases at V and 1 base at J, with 15 bases between. The DNA of the CDR3 is TGTGCCAGCAGCTTTTTCCCGGGACTGACGAACACTGAAGCTTTCTTT. It translates to CASSFFPGLTNTEAFF.

This clonotype was observed a handful of times. The CDR3 DNA is TGTGCCAGCAGAGGACTAGCGGGAGGGCCCGGGACCCAGTACTTC. Protein sequence: CASRGLAGGPGTQYF. The chain links TRBV11-2 to TRBJ2-5, with 15 bases that match TRBD2. The CDR3 loop spans 15 amino acids. V lost 6 bases to trimming and J lost 7 bases; unmatched junction nucleotides: 6. Germline assignment: CDR1 SGHAT and CDR2 FQNNGV. Combining the CDR3 with reference TRBV11-2 and TRBJ2-5 gives the whole variable domain EAGVAQSPRYKIIEKRQSVAFWCNPISGHATLYWYQQILGQGPKLLIQFQNNGVVDDSQLPKDRFSAERLKGVDSTLKIQPAKLEDSAVYLCASRGLAGGPGTQYFGPGTRLLVL.

In its sample, this clonotype was seen a few times. The rearrangement joins TRBV12-3 or TRBV12-4 to TRBJ2-2; a weak D match, TRBD1 (6 bases). V lost 5 bases and J 6 bases, leaving 10 bases between the germline ends. CDR3 length: 13 amino acids. CDR3 residues: CASSRQVSGELFF. Written as DNA, the CDR3 is TGTGCCAGCAGTCGACAGGTTTCCGGGGAGCTGTTTTTT.

This chain connects TRBV3-1 to TRBJ2-7; D remains unclear. This CDR3 region has 13 residues. CDR1 is LGHDT and CDR2 is YNNKEL in the germline V gene (reference sequence). Trimming stripped 0 bases from V and 3 bases from J, with 6 bases between. The DNA for the CDR3 is TGTGCCAGCAGCCAAGAAGGAGACTACGAGCAGTACTTC. Amino acids: CASSQEGDYEQYF.

The chain employs TRBV25-1 and TRBJ1-1; the D is unclear. This CDR3 region has 16 residues. Between the trimmed V and J ends, which lost 8 bases and 1 base, there was a span of 20 bases. Germline CDR1 and CDR2: MGHDK and SYGVNS. The CDR3 nucleotides are TGTGCCAGCCTGGTTACCACCGAATTCAGGAACACTGAAGCTTTCTTT. Its protein is CASLVTTEFRNTEAFF.

This clonotype was counted ten times or more. V and J are TRBV10-3 and TRBJ2-7, with 8 nucleotides matching TRBD1. Germline lookup yields CDR1 ENHRY and CDR2 SYGVKD. With V trimmed by 4 bases and J by 4 bases, 9 bases remained unmatched. This CDR3 has 15 residues. The CDR3, as DNA: TGTGCCATCAGTGGATCGACAGGGGTGGGGTACGAGCAGTACTTC. Its protein product is CAISGSTGVGYEQYF.